This is a list of T cell receptor beta chains from one sample in a study of blood T cell repertoires in COVID-19. Measured with immunoSEQ multiplex PCR; TCRdb has only the in-frame clones, and not every one. The sample includes tens of thousands of clones, approximately 80% seen only once; the top ten take under 25%. Source material: peripheral blood. The receptors derive from an elderly woman with acute or convalescent COVID-19. Both conserved end residues are part of each CDR3. Fields, in order: clone size, V gene, J gene, D gene, CDR3 protein. D genes are given only for firm matches. A row's size may be missing; if present it is once, few, many or a size class.

>NA|TRBV6-6|TRBJ2-5|TRBD1
CASSRKTGTARETQYF
>NA|TRBV7-2|TRBJ1-1|TRBD1
CASSLGQGTEAFF
>NA|TRBV3-1/TRBV3-2|TRBJ1-1|NA
CASSQDSRIEAFF
>NA|TRBV18|TRBJ2-5|TRBD1
CASSPTLTGSETQYF
>NA|TRBV4-1|TRBJ2-1|TRBD2
CASSQGTSGRSYEQFF
>NA|TRBV21-1|TRBJ2-5|NA
CASSNGQTGDETQYF
>few|TRBV7-9|TRBJ2-2|NA
CASSLIVGRLVPNTGELFF
>NA|TRBV5-1|TRBJ1-2|TRBD1
CASSVDRDGSYGYTF
>NA|TRBV29-1|TRBJ2-7|NA
CSVEDPRQIYEQYF
>NA|TRBV4-1|TRBJ2-5|NA
CASSRTGLETQYF
>NA|TRBV7-8|TRBJ2-7|TRBD2
CASTGGREFLSYEQYF
>once|TRBV18|TRBJ1-2|TRBD1
CASSPSGQANYGYTF
>NA|TRBV18|TRBJ1-6|NA
CASSRDIRNSPLHF
>NA|TRBV6-5|TRBJ1-3|NA
CASSYRSGPSGNTIYF
>NA|TRBV3-1/TRBV3-2|TRBJ1-1|NA
CASSQRPQGRGTEAFF
>NA|TRBV19|TRBJ1-2|TRBD1
CASSMDGTGGWYGYTF
>NA|TRBV12-3/TRBV12-4|TRBJ1-1|NA
CASSFGGRTEAFF
>NA|TRBV11-2|TRBJ2-7|TRBD1
CASSLADRVYEQYF
>NA|TRBV18|TRBJ2-3|NA
CASSSGMDTQYF
>NA|TRBV2|TRBJ1-5|TRBD1
CASSDQGAAQPQHF
>NA|TRBV10-2|TRBJ2-3|TRBD2
CASSEGLAYF
>few|TRBV30|TRBJ1-5|NA
CAWTTGRQPQHF
>NA|TRBV5-1|TRBJ2-1|TRBD2
CASSAGTNYNEQFF
>NA|TRBV19|TRBJ1-2|NA
CASIPGTVNNYGYTF
>NA|TRBV5-1|TRBJ1-2|NA
CASRRQAGNYGYTF
>once|TRBV24-1|TRBJ2-7|NA
CATRAIKGDLSYEQYF
>NA|TRBV29-1|TRBJ2-2|NA
CSVVSGTSPDTGELFF
>NA|TRBV19|TRBJ1-5|TRBD1
CASTRTGGVQPQHF
>few|TRBV5-1|TRBJ2-3|NA
CASSSRGSSTDTQYF
>NA|TRBV11-3|TRBJ2-1|TRBD2
CASSLDPISSGRDYNEQFF
>NA|TRBV19|TRBJ2-2|TRBD2
CASGTSGITGELFF
>NA|TRBV5-1|TRBJ2-3|TRBD2
CASSLAGPDTQYF
>NA|TRBV30|TRBJ1-5|NA
CAWSVLGGSNQPQHF
>NA|TRBV2|TRBJ2-7|TRBD1
CASRDRGPSAYEQYF
>NA|TRBV14|TRBJ2-7|TRBD1
CASSQDWGQGTYEQYF
>NA|TRBV18|TRBJ2-3|NA
CASSPNTHTDTQYF
>NA|TRBV11-2|TRBJ2-7|TRBD2
CASSPLPSGGAYEQYF
>few|TRBV5-1|TRBJ1-3|TRBD1
CASSPDRRSGNTIYF
>NA|TRBV19|TRBJ1-1|TRBD1
CASRQLNRGLNTEAFF
>NA|TRBV7-9|TRBJ2-5|NA
CASRLLDYPKETQYF
>NA|TRBV7-9|TRBJ1-2|NA
CASSRARIDGYTF
>NA|TRBV7-9|TRBJ1-2|NA
CASSPHRGGYGYTF
>NA|TRBV2|TRBJ1-1|NA
CASSGQTNTEAFF
>NA|TRBV18|TRBJ1-2|NA
CASSPTDLGGYGYTF
>NA|TRBV19|TRBJ1-5|NA
CASSIRRVRNQPQHF
>NA|TRBV11-2|TRBJ2-7|NA
CASSLGTPGAYEQYF
>NA|TRBV7-6|TRBJ2-7|TRBD2
CASSPAGTSGGVYEQYF
>few|TRBV30|TRBJ1-1|NA
CAWDSGVRAFF
>NA|TRBV7-8|TRBJ1-4|TRBD1
CASTKGATNEKLFF
>NA|TRBV19|TRBJ2-7|TRBD1
CASSIVGQGPYEQYF
>few|TRBV5-1|TRBJ2-5|NA
CASSLGASKETQYF
>NA|TRBV3-1/TRBV3-2|TRBJ2-3|TRBD2
CASSQGASGGMYTDTQYF
>NA|TRBV9|TRBJ1-2|TRBD1
CASSVGGGGQGNYGYTF